This entry features one TCR beta chain sequence. As yet, its antigen is unknown. 60 Vbeta and 13 Jbeta primers were used in PCR. Clones were sequenced by immunoSEQ multiplex PCR, and TCRdb holds only the in-frame ones, with some missing. The repertoire holds about 120,000 clones, with 70% to 85% as singletons. This CDR3 comprises 14 residues. V lost 5 bases, J lost 3 bases, and 7 bases stayed unmatched. Germline V CDR1 and CDR2: SGHRS, YFSETQ. The source of the sample is a study of cytomegalovirus exposure and HLA in healthy donors. Broader study findings: In a later analysis, most CMV-associated TCR beta chains appeared HLA-restricted.

Source material: PBMCs. The sequence was collected from a man in his forties or fifties in good health and CMV-seropositive. V usage is TRBV5-1 and J usage is TRBJ2-7, with TRBD1 matching 8 bases. The CDR3 nucleotides are TGCGCCAGCAGATCTGGACAGGGAGACTACGAGCAGTACTTC. Amino acids: CASRSGQGDYEQYF. The full variable domain, in which reference TRBV5-1 and TRBJ2-7 provide the parts outside the CDR3, is KAGVTQTPRYLIKTRGQQVTLSCSPISGHRSVSWYQQTPGQGLQFLFEYFSETQRNKGNFPGRFSGRQFSNSRSEMNVSTLELGDSALYLCASRSGQGDYEQYFGPGTRLTVT.